The 21 T cell receptor beta chains listed next were all sequenced from one sample in a study of blood T cell repertoires in COVID-19. Some clones are missing from TCRdb's copy, which holds only in-frame ones; the method was immunoSEQ multiplex PCR. The sample lists around 200,000 clones, roughly 90% occurring once. The sample was peripheral blood. The receptors were sampled from a man aged 35 to 55 with acute or convalescent COVID-19.

There are a few counts of this clone. V and J are TRBV12-3 or TRBV12-4 and TRBJ1-1, with unresolved D. The length of the CDR3 is 13 residues. V was cut by 2 bases and J by 1 base, with 5 bases left in between. CDR3 in amino acids: CASSLRENTEAFF. Written as DNA, the CDR3 is TGTGCCAGCAGTTTACGAGAGAACACTGAAGCTTTCTTT.

The genes are TRBV4-2 and TRBJ2-7; a weak D match, TRBD2 (6 bases). The CDR3 sequence is 16 residues long. Trimming removed 0 bases from V and 0 bases from J, with 12 bases in between. CDR1 is LGHNA, CDR2 YNFKEQ, per germline. CDR3 sequence: CASSQEPGLSSYEQYF. The CDR3 DNA sequence: TGTGCCAGCAGCCAAGAACCGGGACTCAGCTCCTACGAGCAGTACTTC.

The chain couples TRBV6-4 to TRBJ1-6, with D uncertain. V dropped 2 bases and J dropped 17 bases, with 16 bases sitting between them. The germline V gene has CDR1 MRHNA and CDR2 SNTAGT. The CDR3 runs 13 residues. The CDR3 sequence: CASSDNSGGFFHF. CDR3 bases: TGTGCCAGCAGTGACAACTCCGGAGGCTTTTTCCACTTT.

The chain couples TRBV5-1 to TRBJ2-7; 12 positions match TRBD2. V lost 5 bases and J lost 2; bases outside the gene matches: 5. Germline V lookup: CDR1 SGHRS, CDR2 YFSETQ. The CDR3 has 15 amino acids. CDR3 amino acids: CASRWASGGAYEQYF. CDR3 sequence (DNA): TGCGCCAGCAGATGGGCTAGCGGGGGGGCCTACGAGCAGTACTTC.

The chain uses TRBV7-9 and TRBJ2-1; TRBD1 is a possible D gene (5 bases). Per germline, CDR1 SEHNR and CDR2 FQNEAQ (reference sequence). The CDR3 extends over 13 amino acids. V lost 7 bases and J lost 1, with 8 bases in between. The CDR3 sequence: CASTYRSYNEQFF. The CDR3 bases are TGTGCCAGCACCTACAGGTCCTACAATGAGCAGTTCTTC.

The V call is TRBV5-1, the J call TRBJ2-3; D may be TRBD2 (5 bases). This CDR3 is built from 14 residues. Germline loops: CDR1 SGHRS, CDR2 YFSETQ. Trimming took off 4 bases at V and 4 bases at J, with 13 bases between the two ends. The CDR3 region has the DNA TGCGCCAGCAGCACCACTAGGAACGCAGATACGCAGTATTTT. Its protein product is CASSTTRNADTQYF. Variable domain in full (rest from reference TRBV5-1 and TRBJ2-3): KAGVTQTPRYLIKTRGQQVTLSCSPISGHRSVSWYQQTPGQGLQFLFEYFSETQRNKGNFPGRFSGRQFSNSRSEMNVSTLELGDSALYLCASSTTRNADTQYFGPGTRLTVL.

The count of this clone is one. The chain couples TRBV7-8 to TRBJ2-1; 8 nucleotides line up with TRBD2. V was pared by 2 bases and J by 6 bases, with 12 bases of the junction left unmatched. Germline V gene data show CDR1 as SGHVS and CDR2 as FQNEAQ. The CDR3 runs to 17 residues. In DNA form, the CDR3 reads TGTGCCAGCAGCTTAACGGGGACGGGGGGGCCTATCAATGAGCAGTTCTTC. Translated: CASSLTGTGGPINEQFF.

The chain joins TRBV10-3 to TRBJ2-5, with unresolved D. Germline V gene sequence: CDR1 ENHRY, CDR2 SYGVKD. The CDR3 extends over 14 amino acids. The V end was cut by 6 bases, the J end by 2 bases, with 13 bases between. The CDR3: CAISDGGSQETQYF. The CDR3 nucleotides read TGTGCCATCAGCGACGGCGGTTCACAAGAGACCCAGTACTTC.

This clone was recorded only once. The chain links TRBV10-3 to TRBJ1-1; D is perhaps TRBD1 (5 bases). V was pared by 4 bases and J by 5 bases, with 14 bases between. The CDR3 totals 14 residues. The germline V gene has CDR1 ENHRY and CDR2 SYGVKD. This chain's CDR3 is CAISVDGQGTEAFF. CDR3 in DNA: TGTGCCATCAGTGTGGACGGACAAGGGACTGAAGCTTTCTTT.

The chain is built from TRBV6-5 and TRBJ1-5, with D perhaps matching TRBD1 (5 bases). The CDR3 loop spans 12 amino acids. Germline-derived CDR1 and CDR2 are MNHEY and SVGAGI. Trimming removed 8 bases at V and 7 bases at J, with 12 bases between. The CDR3 DNA reads as TGTGCCAGCGGGGGGAGGAACCAGCCCCAGCATTTT. Encoded protein: CASGGRNQPQHF.

The sample holds one count of this clone. Here the CDR3 DNA reads TGTGCCAGCAGGGACAGGGGAAGAGCTAACTATGGCTACACCTTC. Translation gives CASRDRGRANYGYTF. The chain links TRBV2 to TRBJ1-2; TRBD1 matches at 9 bases. The CDR3 totals 15 residues. Losses at the gene ends were 6 bases for V and 0 bases for J; bases not matched to a gene: 5. The germline V gene encodes CDR1 SNHLY and CDR2 FYNNEI.

The V gene is TRBV10-3, the J gene TRBJ2-1, with 11 bases lining up with TRBD2. The CDR3 spans 17 residues. Per the germline V gene, CDR1 is ENHRY and CDR2 is SYGVKD. The junction had 5 bases not matched to a gene; V was cut back by 0 bases and J by 4 bases. CDR3 loop: CAISESPSGGIYNEQFF. The CDR3 coding sequence is TGTGCCATCAGTGAGTCTCCTAGCGGGGGGATATACAATGAGCAGTTCTTC.

In nucleotides, the CDR3 is TGTGCCAGCAGCTTGGGCCACTGGGGACAGGGACAGCCCCAGCATTTT. The encoded protein is CASSLGHWGQGQPQHF. This rearrangement joins TRBV5-5 to TRBJ1-5, with TRBD1 matching over 9 bases. CDR3 length: 16 amino acids. Germline V CDR1 and CDR2: SGHKS, YYEKEE (reference sequence). Trimming took 0 bases from V and 7 from J; bases not matched to a gene: 8.

This chain connects TRBV12-3 or TRBV12-4 to TRBJ2-7; TRBD1 matches at 7 bases. CDR3 length: 13 amino acids. V was pared by 5 bases and J by 5 bases, with 6 bases of the junction left unmatched. The CDR3 region has the DNA TGTGCCAGCAGTGACAGGGTGGGCGACGAGCAGTACTTC. It yields the protein CASSDRVGDEQYF.

This chain joins TRBV27 and TRBJ2-1; TRBD2 matches at 8 bases. Trimming took 6 bases from V and 6 from J; bases not matched to a gene: 10. The germline CDR1 and CDR2 sequences are MNHEY and SMNVEV (reference sequence). CDR3 length: 15 amino acids. The CDR3 protein is CASSRTSRGGNEQFF. The CDR3 DNA reads TGTGCCAGCAGCCGGACTAGCAGGGGTGGCAATGAGCAGTTCTTC.

The rearrangement links TRBV27 to TRBJ2-5; 7 positions agree with TRBD1. The CDR3 runs 14 residues. Germline V lookup: CDR1 MNHEY, CDR2 SMNVEV (reference sequence). Trimming at V came to 5 bases and at J to 1 base, leaving 4 bases not matched to a gene. DNA of the CDR3: TGTGCCAGCAGTCCCTGGGACAGCCAAGAGACCCAGTACTTC. Encoded protein: CASSPWDSQETQYF.

This chain connects TRBV7-9 to TRBJ1-2, with unresolved D. V lost 1 base and J lost 6, with 6 bases in between. The CDR3 has 12 amino acids. The germline V gene has CDR1 SEHNR and CDR2 FQNEAQ (reference sequence). CDR3 DNA: TGTGCCAGCAGCTTAGTAGACAATGGCTACACCTTC. This gives the protein CASSLVDNGYTF.

This clone appeared a few times. The chain employs TRBV7-2 and TRBJ1-6; a weak D match, TRBD1 (5 bases). The V and J ends lost 2 bases and 8 bases respectively, with 10 bases between them. This CDR3 comprises 14 residues. The germline V gene has CDR1 SGHTA and CDR2 FQGNSA. CDR3 nucleotides: TGTGCCAGCAGCTTAAGGGGTGGGGATTCACCCCTCCACTTT. This translates into CASSLRGGDSPLHF.

Only one count was recorded for this clone. The chain is built from TRBV12-3 or TRBV12-4 and TRBJ2-7; the D is unclear. The germline V and J ends were trimmed by 4 bases and 3 bases, with 7 bases remaining between them. This CDR3 contains 12 residues. CDR3 loop: CASSSQLYEQYF. CDR3 nucleotide sequence: TGTGCCAGCAGTTCACAGCTCTACGAGCAGTACTTC.

The chain recombines TRBV7-2 with TRBJ1-1, with a tentative D call TRBD1 (5 bases). Germline assignment: CDR1 SGHTA and CDR2 FQGNSA. V dropped 5 bases and J dropped 5 bases, with 15 bases sitting between them. The CDR3 is made up of 14 amino acids. In DNA, the CDR3 is TGTGCCAGCAGCAGGAGCGGGCGGGGGACTGAAGCTTTCTTT. It translates to CASSRSGRGTEAFF.

This chain joins TRBV30 and TRBJ1-2; perhaps TRBD1 as D (6 bases). The CDR3 has 12 amino acids. Germline CDR1 is GTSNPN and CDR2 is SVGIG (reference sequence). V shed 2 bases and J shed 6 bases, with 10 bases lying between them. CDR3 bases: TGTGCCTGGAGTCTCAACAGGGATGGCTACACCTTC. Protein product: CAWSLNRDGYTF. The whole variable domain, remainder taken from reference TRBV30 and TRBJ1-2, is SQTIHQWPATLVQPVGSPLSLECTVEGTSNPNLYWYRQAAGRGLQLLFYSVGIGQISSEVPQNLSASRPQDRQFILSSKKLLLSDSGFYLCAWSLNRDGYTFGSGTRLTVV.